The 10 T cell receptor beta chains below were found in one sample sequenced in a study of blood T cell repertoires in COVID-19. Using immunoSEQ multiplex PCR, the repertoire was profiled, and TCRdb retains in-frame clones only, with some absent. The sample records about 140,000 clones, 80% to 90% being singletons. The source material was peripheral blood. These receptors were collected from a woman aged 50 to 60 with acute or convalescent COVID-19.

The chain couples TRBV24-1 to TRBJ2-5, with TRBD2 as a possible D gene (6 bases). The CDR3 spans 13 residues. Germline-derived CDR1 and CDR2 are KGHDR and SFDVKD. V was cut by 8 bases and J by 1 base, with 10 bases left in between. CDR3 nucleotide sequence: TGTGCCACCACCGGGGGAGTCCAAGAGACCCAGTACTTC. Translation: CATTGGVQETQYF.

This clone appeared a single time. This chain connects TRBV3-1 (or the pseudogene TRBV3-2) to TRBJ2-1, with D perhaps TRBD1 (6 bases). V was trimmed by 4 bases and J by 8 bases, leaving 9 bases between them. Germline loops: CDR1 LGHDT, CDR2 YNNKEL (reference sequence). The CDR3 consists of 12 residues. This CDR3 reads CASSPGEHEQFF. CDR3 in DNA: TGTGCCAGCAGCCCAGGGGAACATGAGCAGTTCTTC.

The CDR3 spells CASSTDSLNTEAFF. CDR3 DNA: TGTGCCAGCAGCACGGACAGCTTGAACACTGAAGCTTTCTTT. The rearrangement links TRBV11-2 to TRBJ1-1; possibly TRBD1 for D (6 bases). The V and J ends lost 5 bases and 0 bases respectively, with 10 bases between them. The CDR3 is 14 residues long. Per the germline V gene, CDR1 is SGHAT and CDR2 is FQNNGV.

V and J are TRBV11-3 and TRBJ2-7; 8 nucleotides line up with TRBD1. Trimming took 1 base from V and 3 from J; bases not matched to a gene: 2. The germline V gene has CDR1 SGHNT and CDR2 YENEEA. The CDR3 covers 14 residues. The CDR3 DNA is TGTGCCAGCAGCTTAGGGACAGGGTTCTACGAGCAGTACTTC. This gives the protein CASSLGTGFYEQYF.

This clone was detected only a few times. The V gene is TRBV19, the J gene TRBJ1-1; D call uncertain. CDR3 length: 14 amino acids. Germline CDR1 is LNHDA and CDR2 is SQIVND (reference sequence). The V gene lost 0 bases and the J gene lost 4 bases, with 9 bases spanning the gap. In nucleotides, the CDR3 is TGTGCCAGTAGTATAGACGGGAAGGGCACTGAAGCTTTCTTT. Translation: CASSIDGKGTEAFF.

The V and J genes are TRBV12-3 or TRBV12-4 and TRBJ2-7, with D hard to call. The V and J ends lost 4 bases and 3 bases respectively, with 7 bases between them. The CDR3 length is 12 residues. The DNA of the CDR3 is TGTGCCAGCAGTTCCTCCGGCTACGAGCAGTACTTC. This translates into CASSSSGYEQYF.

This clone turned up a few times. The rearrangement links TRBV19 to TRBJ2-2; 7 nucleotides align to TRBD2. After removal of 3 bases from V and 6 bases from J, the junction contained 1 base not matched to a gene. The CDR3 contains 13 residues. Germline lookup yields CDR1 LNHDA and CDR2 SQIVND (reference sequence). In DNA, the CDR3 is TGTGCCAGTAGTATGACTAGCCCCGGGGAGCTGTTTTTT. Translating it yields CASSMTSPGELFF.

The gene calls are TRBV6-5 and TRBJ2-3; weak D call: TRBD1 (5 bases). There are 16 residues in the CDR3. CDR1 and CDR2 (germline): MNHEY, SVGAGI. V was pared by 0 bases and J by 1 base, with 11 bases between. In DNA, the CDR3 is TGTGCCAGCAGTTACTCGGGCGTCAGGGGCACAGATACGCAGTATTTT. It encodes CASSYSGVRGTDTQYF.

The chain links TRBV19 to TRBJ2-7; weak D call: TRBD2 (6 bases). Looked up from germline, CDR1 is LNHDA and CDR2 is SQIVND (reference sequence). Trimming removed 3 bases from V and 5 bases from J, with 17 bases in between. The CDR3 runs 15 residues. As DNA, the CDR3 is TGTGCCAGTAGTATTAGAGGGACTGGGCTGGACGAGCAGTACTTC. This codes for CASSIRGTGLDEQYF. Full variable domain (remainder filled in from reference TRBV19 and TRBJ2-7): DGGITQSPKYLFRKEGQNVTLSCEQNLNHDAMYWYRQDPGQGLRLIYYSQIVNDFQKGDIAEGYSVSREKKESFPLTVTSAQKNPTAFYLCASSIRGTGLDEQYFGPGTRLTVT.

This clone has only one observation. CDR3 amino acids: CASSYSADYNSPLHF. CDR3 in DNA: TGTGCCAGCAGTTACTCGGCAGACTATAATTCACCCCTCCACTTT. The chain uses TRBV6-5 and TRBJ1-6; no reliable D call. Trimming took off 0 bases at V and 3 bases at J, with 6 bases between the two ends. Looked up from germline, CDR1 is MNHEY and CDR2 is SVGAGI. This CDR3 region has 15 residues.